Given below is one T cell receptor beta chain in context. This specimen comes from a study of blood T cell repertoires in COVID-19. Study background: Sources were T cells, B-cell-depleted T cells, or PBMCs; the material itself was cDNA or gDNA.

Source study methods: Reference gene primer amplification in the assay estimated nucleated cell counts. The protocol was immunoSEQ multiplex PCR, while the TCRdb copy is restricted to in-frame clones and leaves out a portion. V, J and clone size derive from that table, while D and trimming were established from the DNA sequence. The sample shows 45,000 to 55,000 clones, over 75% of them seen only once. Trimming took 3 bases from V and 3 from J; bases not matched to a gene: 3. In germline, CDR1 is SGHRS, CDR2 YFSETQ. There are 14 residues in the CDR3. Source material: peripheral blood. This chain connects TRBV5-1 to TRBJ2-7, with 10 nucleotides matching TRBD2. This TCR was recovered from a human donor in a cohort sampled during active COVID-19. This CDR3 reads CASSSSSGGYEQYF. The CDR3 DNA reads as TGCGCCAGCAGCTCCTCTAGCGGGGGCTACGAGCAGTACTTC.